The source of this T cell receptor beta chain is a study of vaccination effects on CD4 cells after COVID-19. Study details: Each person got two doses of an mRNA SARS-CoV-2 vaccine, BNT162b2 or mRNA-1273. Two convalescent patients were sampled 16 days and one week before vaccination.

In regard to this clone: Its antigen is as yet unknown.

Before sequencing, viral peptide pools were used by the ViraFEST assay to expand antigen-specific CD4+ T cells. Researchers isolated CD4+ T cells once approximately eleven days of culture had elapsed. This person's SARS-CoV-2 infection, confirmed by PCR, occurred between March and December 2020. The authors used an HIV-1 Nef peptide pool as the negative control culture. Trimming removed 6 bases from V and 7 bases from J, with 16 bases in between. The CDR3 is 13 residues long. TCRdb's copy holds only in-frame clones and misses some; the assay was immunoSEQ multiplex PCR. The table includes fewer than 90,000 clones, 73% detected once.

Specimen: CD4+ T cells from PBMCs cultured with HIV peptides, collected before COVID-19 vaccination. The subset: HIV-1 Nef peptide pool negative control/reference culture. The chain is built from TRBV12-3 or TRBV12-4 and TRBJ2-7, with D maybe TRBD2 (6 bases). The clonotype was recovered from a human donor who had a prior SARS-CoV-2 infection. This CDR3 reads CASSQGGGSEQYF. The CDR3 nucleotides are TGTGCCAGCAGCCAGGGTGGGGGGTCGGAGCAGTACTTC.